The next 25 T cell receptor beta chains were all read from a single sample in a study of blood T cell repertoires in COVID-19. Using immunoSEQ multiplex PCR, the repertoire was profiled, and TCRdb retains in-frame clones only, with some absent. The repertoire holds 280,000 or so clones, with around 88% as singletons. What was sequenced was PBMCs or T cells enriched from blood (not recorded which). The receptors were sampled from a woman in her thirties or forties who had recovered from COVID-19.

The V call is TRBV7-2, the J call TRBJ1-5, with TRBD1 matching 8 bases. The V gene's germline CDR1 is SGHTA and CDR2 FQGNSA. The CDR3 is 16 residues long. V shed 2 bases and J 1 base; nucleotides not matched to a gene: 4. CDR3 region: CASSLQGAGSNQPQHF. CDR3 sequence (DNA): TGTGCCAGCAGCTTACAGGGGGCTGGGAGCAATCAGCCCCAGCATTTT.

CDR3 sequence (DNA): TGTGCCAGCAGCTGGTTAGCGGGAGGGCAAGAGACCCAGTACTTC. Protein sequence: CASSWLAGGQETQYF. This sequence joins TRBV3-1 (or the pseudogene TRBV3-2) and TRBJ2-5, with TRBD2 matching 11 bases. Germline V gives CDR1 LGHDT, CDR2 YNNKEL (reference sequence). With 5 bases clipped from V and 2 bases from J, the junction kept 4 bases outside the gene matches. The CDR3 totals 15 residues.

The chain is built from TRBV7-2 and TRBJ1-2, with TRBD1 matching over 7 bases. The CDR3 extends over 14 amino acids. V lost 4 bases and J lost 6; bases outside the gene matches: 8. Per the germline V gene, CDR1 is SGHTA and CDR2 is FQGNSA. CDR3 amino acids: CASSSTGVGNGYTF. The CDR3 DNA reads TGTGCCAGCAGCTCAACAGGGGTTGGCAATGGCTACACCTTC. The whole variable domain, filled in from reference TRBV7-2 and TRBJ1-2, reads GAGVSQSPSNKVTEKGKDVELRCDPISGHTALYWYRQSLGQGLEFLIYFQGNSAPDKSGLPSDRFSAERTGGSVSTLTIQRTQQEDSAVYLCASSSTGVGNGYTFGSGTRLTVV.

The rearrangement uses TRBV28 and TRBJ1-4; D perhaps matches TRBD1 (6 bases). V lost 3 bases to trimming and J lost 8 bases, with 13 bases between them. Per germline, CDR1 MDHEN and CDR2 SYDVKM. This CDR3 spans 14 amino acids. CDR3 sequence: CASSFQGKEEKLFF. CDR3 DNA: TGTGCCAGCAGTTTCCAGGGGAAAGAGGAAAAACTGTTTTTT.

The chain uses TRBV6-2 or TRBV6-3 and TRBJ2-7, with 9 positions matching TRBD1. Germline CDR1 is MNHEY and CDR2 is SVGEGT. Losses at the gene ends were 6 bases for V and 5 bases for J; bases not matched to a gene: 8. This CDR3 spans 14 amino acids. The DNA for the CDR3 is TGTGCCAGCAGCCCAGACAGGGGGAGCGACGAGCAGTACTTC. Translation gives CASSPDRGSDEQYF.

V usage is TRBV4-3 and J usage is TRBJ1-1; 7 bases align to TRBD1. V dropped 0 bases and J dropped 0; count of bases not matched to a gene: 4. Germline CDR1 and CDR2: LGHNA and YSLEER. This CDR3 is built from 16 residues. For the CDR3, the DNA is TGCGCCAGCAGCCAAGAACCCAGGGGGGTGAACACTGAAGCTTTCTTT. Its translation: CASSQEPRGVNTEAFF.

This clone was observed a single time. The chain is built from TRBV20-1 and TRBJ1-6; D call uncertain. Trimming cost V 4 bases and J 9 bases, with 7 bases left between them. CDR3 length equals 11 residues. Germline V gives CDR1 DFQATT, CDR2 SNEGSKA (reference sequence). CDR3 protein: CSANLGSPLHF. CDR3 in DNA: TGCAGTGCTAATCTCGGTTCACCCCTCCACTTT.

The chain joins TRBV7-3 to TRBJ2-5, with 9 bases lining up with TRBD2. The CDR3 length is 15 residues. Germline values: CDR1 SGHTA, CDR2 FQGTGA. Trimming at V came to 5 bases and at J to 5 bases, leaving 9 bases not matched to a gene. In nucleotides, the CDR3 is TGTGCCAGCAGCCTCGGCGGGAGGGCGGGGGAGACCCAGTACTTC. Translation: CASSLGGRAGETQYF.

This chain connects TRBV5-1 to TRBJ1-6; D perhaps matches TRBD1 (5 bases). Germline V CDR1 and CDR2: SGHRS, YFSETQ. The CDR3 length is 15 residues. Trimming took 4 bases from V and 5 from J, leaving 13 bases between them. The CDR3 DNA follows: TGCGCCAGCAGCGCGACGACAGCAGATAATTCACCCCTCCACTTT. This encodes CASSATTADNSPLHF.

V gene TRBV10-2 combines with J gene TRBJ2-1; 8 positions agree with TRBD2. The CDR3 covers 16 residues. Unmatched junction bases numbered 8, after V lost 7 bases and J lost 0 bases. The germline V gene encodes CDR1 WSHSY and CDR2 SAAADI. The CDR3 spells CASKGGTSGSYNEQFF. The CDR3 DNA is TGCGCCAGCAAGGGGGGAACTAGCGGCTCCTACAATGAGCAGTTCTTC.

The chain recombines TRBV28 with TRBJ2-7; TRBD2 is a possible D gene (6 bases). This CDR3 region has 13 residues. The germline gives CDR1 MDHEN, CDR2 SYDVKM. V was shortened by 6 bases and J by 6 bases, with 15 bases between the two germline ends. The CDR3 protein is CASSQPRAGEQYF. CDR3 nucleotides: TGTGCCAGCAGCCAACCTCGAGCGGGCGAGCAGTACTTC.

The rearrangement uses TRBV28 and TRBJ2-3; possible D gene TRBD1, 5 bases. V was clipped by 7 bases and J by 0 bases, with 11 bases between them. The V gene's germline CDR1 is MDHEN and CDR2 SYDVKM. The CDR3 is 14 amino acids. The CDR3 bases are TGTGCCAGCAACCTGGACACGAGCACAGATACGCAGTATTTT. Amino acid sequence: CASNLDTSTDTQYF.

The V and J genes are TRBV25-1 and TRBJ2-5, with D perhaps matching TRBD2 (6 bases). This CDR3 comprises 14 residues. In germline, CDR1 is MGHDK, CDR2 SYGVNS. The ends were cut back, 2 bases at V and 4 bases at J, with 11 bases in the middle. Here the CDR3 reads CASSERGGIETQYF. The CDR3 DNA reads as TGTGCCAGCAGTGAACGGGGCGGGATAGAGACCCAGTACTTC.

V usage is TRBV12-3 or TRBV12-4 and J usage is TRBJ1-2; D gene uncertain. V lost 2 bases, J lost 4 bases, and 8 bases lay in between. CDR3 length: 13 residues. This chain's CDR3 is CASSLQQFYGYTF. The CDR3 DNA sequence: TGTGCCAGCAGTTTACAACAGTTCTATGGCTACACCTTC.

This CDR3 is CASSLPGYYGYTF. The CDR3 nucleotides are TGTGCCAGCAGTTTACCAGGGTACTATGGCTACACCTTC. This chain joins TRBV28 and TRBJ1-2; perhaps TRBD1 as D (5 bases). Trimming removed 2 bases from V and 3 bases from J, with 7 bases in between. Germline V CDR1 and CDR2: MDHEN, SYDVKM. There are 13 residues in the CDR3.

CDR3 loop: CASSGWTGGRGYTF. As DNA, the CDR3 is TGTGCCAGCAGTGGATGGACAGGGGGGCGCGGCTACACCTTC. The chain has TRBV6-2 or TRBV6-3 and TRBJ1-2; 10 bases are a match to TRBD1. The CDR3 extends over 14 amino acids. J lost 8 bases, V lost 5 bases, and 8 bases had no gene match. Germline V CDR1 and CDR2: MNHEY, SVGEGT.

This chain links TRBV12-5 with TRBJ1-1; the D gene is possibly TRBD1 (5 bases). Trimming took 6 bases from V and 4 from J, leaving 21 bases between them. This CDR3 has 16 amino acids. CDR1 LGHNT and CDR2 FRNRAP come from the germline V gene. CDR3 nucleotides: TGTGCTAGTGGGGGCGTGGGGGGAAAGGACTTCACTGAAGCTTTCTTT. This codes for CASGGVGGKDFTEAFF. Drawing the rest from reference TRBV12-5 and TRBJ1-1, the complete variable domain is DARVTQTPRHKVTEMGQEVTMRCQPILGHNTVFWYRQTMMQGLELLAYFRNRAPLDDSGMPKDRFSAEMPDATLATLKIQPSEPRDSAVYFCASGGVGGKDFTEAFFGQGTRLTVV.

A single count supports this clone. The V call is TRBV28, the J call TRBJ1-2; D is uncertain. The V gene lost 8 bases and the J gene lost 6 bases, with 7 bases spanning the gap. Germline assignment: CDR1 MDHEN and CDR2 SYDVKM. This CDR3 region has 10 residues. Written as DNA, the CDR3 is TGTGCCAGCTACTCGAATGGCTACACCTTC. Translation gives CASYSNGYTF.

The chain links TRBV27 to TRBJ1-6, with 8 bases that match TRBD1. CDR1 MNHEY and CDR2 SMNVEV come from the germline V gene (reference sequence). The CDR3 extends over 15 amino acids. After removal of 6 bases from V and 6 bases from J, the junction contained 7 bases not matched to a gene. The CDR3 DNA reads as TGTGCCAGCAGAGGCCGGGACAGGTCTAATTCACCCCTCCACTTT. Its protein product is CASRGRDRSNSPLHF.

The chain recombines TRBV3-1 (or the pseudogene TRBV3-2) with TRBJ1-6; the D is unclear. The CDR3 loop spans 14 amino acids. Trimming cost V 4 bases and J 9 bases, with 13 bases left between them. The germline V gene has CDR1 LGHDT and CDR2 YNNKEL (reference sequence). The DNA for the CDR3 is TGTGCCAGCAGCCTCGCAGGTTTCAGTTCACCCCTCCACTTT. Residues: CASSLAGFSSPLHF.

This clone has a single count. The chain uses TRBV4-1 and TRBJ1-6, with no clear D. The CDR3 has 14 amino acids. CDR1 is MGHRA, CDR2 YSYEKL, per germline. Trimming removed 1 base from V and 7 bases from J, with 8 bases in between. In DNA, the CDR3 is TGCGCCAGCAGCCAAGGCAGGCAGAATTCACCCCTCCACTTT. It translates to CASSQGRQNSPLHF.

The DNA of the CDR3 is TGTGCCAGCTCACCCGCACTAGCGAGCGACAATGAGCAGTTCTTC. Translated, it gives CASSPALASDNEQFF. V is TRBV18 and J is TRBJ2-1; 7 nucleotides agree with TRBD2. CDR1 and CDR2 (germline): KGHSH, LQKENI. This CDR3 comprises 15 residues. J was trimmed by 5 bases and V by 3 bases; bases with no gene match: 7.

V usage is TRBV27 and J usage is TRBJ2-1, with a tentative D call TRBD2 (6 bases). V was cut by 4 bases and J by 3 bases, with 19 bases left in between. CDR1 and CDR2 (germline): MNHEY, SMNVEV (reference sequence). This CDR3 spans 17 amino acids. The CDR3 DNA sequence: TGTGCCAGCAGTTATCCCACAATAGCGGCTTTCTACAATGAGCAGTTCTTC. It is translated as CASSYPTIAAFYNEQFF.

The rearrangement links TRBV18 to TRBJ1-2; weak D call: TRBD1 (6 bases). The CDR3 is 14 amino acids. Per the germline V gene, CDR1 is KGHSH and CDR2 is LQKENI. Trimming left V 6 bases short and J 3 bases short, with 14 bases between. The CDR3 DNA reads TGTGCCAGCTCCCGTTCGACAGGAGACTATGGCTACACCTTC. This translates into CASSRSTGDYGYTF.

The chain links TRBV28 to TRBJ1-1; D ambiguous. The germline V gene has CDR1 MDHEN and CDR2 SYDVKM. Deletions cut 4 bases from V and 5 bases from J, with 11 bases between. The CDR3 extends over 13 amino acids. DNA for the CDR3: TGTGCCAGCAGTTGGGTGGAGAGGACTGAAGCTTTCTTT. Its protein is CASSWVERTEAFF.